These T cell receptor beta chains were read from a single sample in a study of naive and memory T cell subsets. One entry per CDR3 protein, called by TCRdb with MiXCR from the UMI-ligation and nested PCR reads. This table has around 20,000 distinct CDR3 sequences, approximately 6.5% appearing once. Source: skin, taken from a tuberculin skin test site. These receptor sequences come from an adult in good health. Both conserved end residues are part of each CDR3. The D gene is left open where the match is weak. Expanded clones are given a class, and other clones once, few, many or no size at all.

cdr3_nt	cdr3_aa	d_call	clone_size	v_call	j_call	cdr3_length
TGTGCCAGCAGTCGCCAGGGGGCGGATTCCGGGGAGCTGTTTTTT	CASSRQGADSGELFF	TRBD1	many	TRBV6-1	TRBJ2-2	15
TGCAGCGTTACAGGGGACAATGAGCAGTTCTTC	CSVTGDNEQFF	TRBD1	many	TRBV29-1	TRBJ2-1	11
TGCAGCGTTGTCCCCAGCACAGATACGCAGTATTTT	CSVVPSTDTQYF	.	many	TRBV29-1	TRBJ2-3	12
TGTGCCAGCAGTGATACAGGGAGCCTAGCCAAAAACATTCAGTACTTC	CASSDTGSLAKNIQYF	.	many	TRBV28	TRBJ2-4	16
TGCAGCGTTGGGGCTAGCGAGTTACAAGCGGTCCAAGAGACCCAGTACTTC	CSVGASELQAVQETQYF	.	few	TRBV29-1	TRBJ2-5	17
TGCGCCTGCTCACGGGGGACCGGCGAGCAGTACTTC	CACSRGTGEQYF	.	many	TRBV4-1	TRBJ2-7	12
TGTGCCAGCAGCTCTGGGCACCAAGAGACCCAGTACTTC	CASSSGHQETQYF	.	many	TRBV7-2	TRBJ2-5	13
TGTGCCAGCACCCAGTGGGGTACCGACGGCTACGAGCAGTACTTC	CASTQWGTDGYEQYF	.	.	TRBV7-9	TRBJ2-7	15
TGTGCCAGCAGTTTATGGGGAAGTGGCGTCTATGGCTACACCTTC	CASSLWGSGVYGYTF	.	many	TRBV28	TRBJ1-2	15
TGCGCCAGCAGCCAAGATCCGTTAACAGGGGCCAACGTCCTGACTTTC	CASSQDPLTGANVLTF	.	many	TRBV4-3	TRBJ2-6	16
TGTGCAAGTCGCTCCCCCCGTTATCTTCAGGAAAATGAGCAGTTCTTC	CASRSPRYLQENEQFF	.	many	TRBV12-2	TRBJ2-1	16
TGTGCCATCAGTGGGGACACCGACAATGAGCAGTTCTTC	CAISGDTDNEQFF	.	many	TRBV10-3	TRBJ2-1	13
TGTGCCTGTATAGGACAGCGGTATAATTCACCCCTCCACTTT	CACIGQRYNSPLHF	.	.	TRBV30	TRBJ1-6	14
TGCGCCAGCAGTCAAATCCCCGAGATTAACACTGAAGCTTTCTTT	CASSQIPEINTEAFF	.	.	TRBV23-1	TRBJ1-1	15